This T cell receptor beta chain was documented in a study of control samples from healthy donors and cancer patients. The V and J ends lost 0 bases and 7 bases respectively, with 18 bases between them. The V gene's germline CDR1 is LGHDT and CDR2 YNNKEL (reference sequence). CDR3 length: 16 amino acids. Libraries were prepared by immunoSEQ multiplex PCR; TCRdb keeps only in-frame clonotypes and omits some of them. The sample contains roughly 100,000 clones, roughly 80% of which appear only once. V and J are TRBV3-1 (or the pseudogene TRBV3-2) and TRBJ1-2; the D is unclear. The source of this sequence is a woman in her 50s in good health. Sequencing was done on a sample of blood. CDR3 amino acids: CASSQDPAKGFGGYTF. The DNA for the CDR3 is TGTGCCAGCAGCCAAGATCCGGCCAAGGGTTTCGGTGGCTACACCTTC.